This record covers a single T cell receptor (beta chain). Antigen specificity is unknown. The source of the sample is a study of identical twins. Each cDNA held unique molecular identifiers, and template switching gave it a universal primer site. TCRdb independently ran MiXCR on the 5' RACE reads; one entry per CDR3 protein. The table shows 400,000 to 500,000 distinct CDR3 sequences, with approximately 17% occurring only once. General study points: Out-of-frame alpha sequences common to twins exhibited a surplus of low generation probability.

The CDR3 extends over 15 amino acids. Per germline, CDR1 MNHEY and CDR2 SMNVEV (reference sequence). Between the trimmed V and J ends, which lost 5 bases and 6 bases, there was a span of 16 bases. Healthy Caucasians alone served as donors. V is TRBV27 and J is TRBJ2-2; D might be TRBD1 or TRBD2, each matching 6 bases. Input material: naive T cells sorted from blood. This sequence originates from a man over 45 in good health. For the CDR3, the DNA is TGTGCCAGCAGTGTCTCCGGGGGCCGGTCCGGGGAGCTGTTTTTT. It codes for CASSVSGGRSGELFF.